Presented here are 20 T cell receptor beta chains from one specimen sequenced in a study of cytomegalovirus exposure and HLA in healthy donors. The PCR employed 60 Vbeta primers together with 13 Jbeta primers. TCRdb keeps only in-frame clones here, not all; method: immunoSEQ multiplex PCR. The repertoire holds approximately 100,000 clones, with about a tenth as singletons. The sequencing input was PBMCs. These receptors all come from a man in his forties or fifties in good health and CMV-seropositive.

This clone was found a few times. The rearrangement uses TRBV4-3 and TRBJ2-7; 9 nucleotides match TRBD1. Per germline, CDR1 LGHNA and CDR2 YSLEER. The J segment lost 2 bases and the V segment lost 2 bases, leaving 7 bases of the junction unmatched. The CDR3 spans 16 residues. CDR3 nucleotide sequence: TGCGCCAGCAGCCAATCTACCGGGACAGGGCCCTACGAGCAGTACTTC. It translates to CASSQSTGTGPYEQYF.

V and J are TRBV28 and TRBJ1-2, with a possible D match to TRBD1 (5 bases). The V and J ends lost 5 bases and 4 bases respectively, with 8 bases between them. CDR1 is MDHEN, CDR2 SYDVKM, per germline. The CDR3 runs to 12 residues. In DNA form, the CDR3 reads TGTGCCAGCAGTACAGGCGGCTATGGCTACACCTTC. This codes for CASSTGGYGYTF.

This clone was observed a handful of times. CDR3 DNA: TGTGCCAGCAGTTTTCGGGACAGGATAATGAACGAGCAGTACTTC. Translated: CASSFRDRIMNEQYF. The gene calls are TRBV28 and TRBJ2-7, with 8 bases matching TRBD1. V lost 3 bases, J lost 5 bases, and 9 bases stayed unmatched. There are 15 residues in the CDR3. Germline lookup yields CDR1 MDHEN and CDR2 SYDVKM.

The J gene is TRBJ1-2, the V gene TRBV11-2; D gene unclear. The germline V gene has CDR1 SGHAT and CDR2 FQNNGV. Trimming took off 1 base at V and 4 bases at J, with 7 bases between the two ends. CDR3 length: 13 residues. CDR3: CASSLVSSYGYTF. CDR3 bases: TGTGCCAGCAGCTTAGTATCCAGCTATGGCTACACCTTC.

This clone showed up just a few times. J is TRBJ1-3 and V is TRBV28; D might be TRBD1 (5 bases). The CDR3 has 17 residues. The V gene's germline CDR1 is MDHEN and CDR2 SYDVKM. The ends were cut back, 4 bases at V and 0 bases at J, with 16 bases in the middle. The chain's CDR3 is CASSSDRRVLSGNTIYF. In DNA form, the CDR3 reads TGTGCCAGCAGTTCGGACCGCAGGGTTCTCTCTGGAAACACCATATATTTT.

CDR3 in DNA: TGTGCCAGCATCTATGGACAGGGGTCGAGTCAGCCCCAGCATTTT. Protein: CASIYGQGSSQPQHF. The chain links TRBV28 to TRBJ1-5, with TRBD1 identical over 9 bases. The V segment lost 7 bases and the J segment 6 bases; nucleotides outside the gene matches: 10. The CDR3 sequence is 15 residues long. CDR1 MDHEN and CDR2 SYDVKM come from the germline V gene.

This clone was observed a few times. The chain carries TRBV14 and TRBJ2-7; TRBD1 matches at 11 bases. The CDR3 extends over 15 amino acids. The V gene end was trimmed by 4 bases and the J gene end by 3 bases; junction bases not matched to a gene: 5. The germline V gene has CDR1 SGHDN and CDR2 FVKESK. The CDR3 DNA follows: TGTGCCAGCAGCCGTACCGGGACAGGGGGCTACGAGCAGTACTTC. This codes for CASSRTGTGGYEQYF.

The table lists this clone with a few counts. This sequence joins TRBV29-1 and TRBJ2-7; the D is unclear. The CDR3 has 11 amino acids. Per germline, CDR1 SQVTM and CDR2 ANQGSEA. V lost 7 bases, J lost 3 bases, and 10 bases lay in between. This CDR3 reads CSARNSYEQYF. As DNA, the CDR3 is TGCAGCGCTCGGAACAGCTACGAGCAGTACTTC.

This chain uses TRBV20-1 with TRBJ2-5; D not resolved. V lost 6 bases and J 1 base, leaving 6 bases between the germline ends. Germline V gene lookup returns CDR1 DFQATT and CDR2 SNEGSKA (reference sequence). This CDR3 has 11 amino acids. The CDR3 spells CSALPQETQYF. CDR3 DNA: TGCAGTGCCCTCCCCCAAGAGACCCAGTACTTC.

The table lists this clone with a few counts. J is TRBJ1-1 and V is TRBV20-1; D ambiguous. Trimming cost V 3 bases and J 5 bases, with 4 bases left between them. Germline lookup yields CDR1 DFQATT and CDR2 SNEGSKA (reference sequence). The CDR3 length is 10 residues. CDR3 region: CSASQTEAFF. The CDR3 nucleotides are TGCAGTGCTAGCCAGACTGAAGCTTTCTTT.

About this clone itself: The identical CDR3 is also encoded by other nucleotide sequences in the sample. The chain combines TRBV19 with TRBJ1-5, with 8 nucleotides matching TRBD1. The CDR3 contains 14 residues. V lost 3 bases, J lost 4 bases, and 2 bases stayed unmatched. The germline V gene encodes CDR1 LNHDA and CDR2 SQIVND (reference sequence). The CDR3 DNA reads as TGTGCCAGTAGTATCACAGGGGGTAATCAGCCCCAGCATTTT. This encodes CASSITGGNQPQHF.

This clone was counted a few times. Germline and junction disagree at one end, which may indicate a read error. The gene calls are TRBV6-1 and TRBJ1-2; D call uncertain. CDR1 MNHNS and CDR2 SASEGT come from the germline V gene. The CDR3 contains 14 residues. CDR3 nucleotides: TGTGCCAGCAGTGAAGTGAAGGTTGACTACGGCTACACCTTC. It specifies CASSEVKVDYGYTF.

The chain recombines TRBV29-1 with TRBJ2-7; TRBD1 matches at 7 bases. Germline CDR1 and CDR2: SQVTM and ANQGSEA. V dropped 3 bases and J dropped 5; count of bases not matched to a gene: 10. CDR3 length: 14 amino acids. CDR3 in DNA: TGCAGCGTTGATAGCCCGACAGGGCGTAACGAGCAGTACTTC. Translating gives CSVDSPTGRNEQYF.

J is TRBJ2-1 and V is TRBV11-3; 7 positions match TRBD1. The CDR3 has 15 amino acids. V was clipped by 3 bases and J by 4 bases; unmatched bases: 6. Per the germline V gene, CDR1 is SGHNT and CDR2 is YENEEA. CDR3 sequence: CASSFGTVLYNEQFF. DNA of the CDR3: TGTGCCAGCAGCTTCGGGACAGTACTTTACAATGAGCAGTTCTTC. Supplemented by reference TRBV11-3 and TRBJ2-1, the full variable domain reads EAGVVQSPRYKIIEKKQPVAFWCNPISGHNTLYWYLQNLGQGPELLIRYENEEAVDDSQLPKDRFSAERLKGVDSTLKIQPAELGDSAVYLCASSFGTVLYNEQFFGPGTRLTVL.

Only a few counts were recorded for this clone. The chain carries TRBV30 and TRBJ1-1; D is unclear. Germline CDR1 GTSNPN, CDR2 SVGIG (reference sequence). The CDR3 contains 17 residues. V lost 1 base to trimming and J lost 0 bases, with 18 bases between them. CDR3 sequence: CAWSGGSGIWVNTEAFF. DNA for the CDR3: TGTGCCTGGAGTGGCGGGTCAGGAATTTGGGTGAACACTGAAGCTTTCTTT.

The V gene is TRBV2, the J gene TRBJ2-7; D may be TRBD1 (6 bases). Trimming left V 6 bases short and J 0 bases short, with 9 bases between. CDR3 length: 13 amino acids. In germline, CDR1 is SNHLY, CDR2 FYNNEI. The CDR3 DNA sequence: TGTGCCAGCAGACAGGGAAGCTCCTACGAGCAGTACTTC. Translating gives CASRQGSSYEQYF.

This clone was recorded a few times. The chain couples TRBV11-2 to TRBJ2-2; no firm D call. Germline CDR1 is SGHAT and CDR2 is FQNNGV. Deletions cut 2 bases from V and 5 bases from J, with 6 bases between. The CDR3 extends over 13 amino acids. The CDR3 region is CASSLIKTGELFF. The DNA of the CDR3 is TGTGCCAGCAGCTTAATAAAAACCGGGGAGCTGTTTTTT.

The CDR3 DNA follows: TGTGCCAGCAGTTTACAGGGTGCAGAGACCCAGTACTTC. Translated, it gives CASSLQGAETQYF. V gene TRBV25-1 combines with J gene TRBJ2-5; D perhaps matches TRBD1 (6 bases). CDR3 length: 13 amino acids. Trimming took 5 bases from V and 4 from J, leaving 11 bases between them. Germline V gene lookup returns CDR1 MGHDK and CDR2 SYGVNS.

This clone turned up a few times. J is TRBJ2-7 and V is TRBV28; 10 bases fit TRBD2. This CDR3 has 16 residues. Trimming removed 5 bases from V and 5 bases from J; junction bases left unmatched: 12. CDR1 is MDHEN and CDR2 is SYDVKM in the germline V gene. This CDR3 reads CASSNLPSGSVDEQYF. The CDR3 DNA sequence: TGTGCCAGCAGTAACCTGCCTAGCGGGAGTGTTGACGAGCAGTACTTC.

The CDR3 loop is CASTSPGSYYEQYF. CDR3 bases: TGTGCCAGCACCTCCCCCGGGAGCTACTACGAGCAGTACTTC. J is TRBJ2-5 and V is TRBV6-5, with D tentatively TRBD2 (6 bases). The end of the DNA is better explained by TRBJ2-7, so the J call may be wrong. This CDR3 has 14 residues. CDR1 and CDR2 from the germline V gene are MNHEY and SVGAGI.